The next 26 T cell receptor beta chains were all read from a single sample in a study of blood T cells in healthy people across ages. A J-beta primer mix and a sample-barcoded 5' primer were used in a second PCR of about 7 to 12 cycles. TCRdb reprocessed the 5' RACE reads with MiXCR, giving one entry per CDR3 protein. The sample has around 2 million distinct CDR3 sequences; roughly 43% are singletons. Sequencing input: blood. The receptors were gathered from a human donor in good health.

The V and J genes are TRBV12-3 or TRBV12-4 and TRBJ1-4; D is unresolved. CDR3 size: 12 residues. Between the trimmed V and J ends, which lost 5 bases and 8 bases, there was a span of 9 bases. The CDR3: CASSLIREKLFF. DNA for the CDR3: TGTGCCAGCAGTCTCATAAGAGAAAAACTGTTTTTT.

This rearrangement joins TRBV20-1 to TRBJ2-3, with 11 positions matching TRBD2. With 3 bases clipped from V and 2 bases from J, the junction kept 4 bases outside the gene matches. The V gene's germline CDR1 is DFQATT and CDR2 SNEGSKA (reference sequence). This CDR3 region has 15 residues. CDR3 nucleotides: TGCAGTGCTAGTACTAGCGGGGGACCCACAGATACGCAGTATTTT. Translated: CSASTSGGPTDTQYF.

The V gene is TRBV7-8, the J gene TRBJ1-5; perhaps TRBD1 as D (6 bases). Germline CDR1 and CDR2: SGHVS and FQNEAQ. V was trimmed by 5 bases and J by 4 bases, leaving 24 bases between them. The CDR3 is 18 amino acids. CDR3 nucleotide sequence: TGTGCCAGCAGCCTGACGCCGCCCGGGGGCCTAACTAATCAGCCCCAGCATTTT. Its protein product is CASSLTPPGGLTNQPQHF.

J is TRBJ2-3 and V is TRBV7-2; D unresolved. Germline lookup yields CDR1 SGHTA and CDR2 FQGNSA. The CDR3 length is 13 residues. Trimming removed 5 bases at V and 4 bases at J, with 10 bases between. The CDR3 coding sequence is TGTGCCAGCAGCCCTATTCATGCAGATACGCAGTATTTT. This translates into CASSPIHADTQYF.

This clonotype appeared many times. The rearrangement uses TRBV29-1 and TRBJ2-5; tentatively, D is TRBD2 (6 bases). The CDR3 sequence is 14 residues long. V was shortened by 5 bases and J by 2 bases, with 15 bases between the two germline ends. Germline CDR1 SQVTM, CDR2 ANQGSEA. In DNA, the CDR3 is TGCAGCGTTCGAGGGAGGCATCAACAAGAGACCCAGTACTTC. Its protein is CSVRGRHQQETQYF.

This sequence joins TRBV4-3 and TRBJ2-2, with D possibly TRBD2 on 6 matching bases. Trimming left V 0 bases short and J 5 bases short, with 22 bases between. CDR3 length equals 19 residues. CDR1 and CDR2 (germline): LGHNA, YSLEER. DNA of the CDR3: TGCGCCAGCAGCCAAGATTTTCCCGCCTCCCTGGCGGGGACCGGGGAGCTGTTTTTT. This codes for CASSQDFPASLAGTGELFF.

Notes on this clonotype: At one end the junction does not follow the germline gene, possibly because of a read error. The chain employs TRBV7-3 and TRBJ2-2; D may be TRBD1 (5 bases). Germline-derived CDR1 and CDR2 are SGHTA and FQGTGA. This CDR3 comprises 15 residues. The CDR3 sequence is CASNLWGRDTGELFF. In nucleotides, the CDR3 is TGTGCCAGCAACTTATGGGGCAGGGACACCGGGGAGCTGTTTTTT.

The table lists this clonotype with a few counts. The chain carries TRBV6-5 and TRBJ1-5; the match to TRBD1 covers 7 bases. Germline CDR1 and CDR2: MNHEY and SVGAGI. V was pared by 4 bases and J by 4 bases, with 7 bases of the junction left unmatched. The CDR3 has 15 residues. CDR3 sequence: CASSSGTAINQPQHF. In DNA form, the CDR3 reads TGTGCCAGCAGTTCCGGGACAGCGATTAATCAGCCCCAGCATTTT.

This clonotype was seen a few times. V and J are TRBV4-1 and TRBJ2-3; D is undetermined. Germline V gene sequence: CDR1 MGHRA, CDR2 YSYEKL. Trimming removed 0 bases at V and 0 bases at J, with 7 bases between. The length of the CDR3 is 15 residues. CDR3 bases: TGCGCCAGCAGCCAAGATGGGCTGAGCACAGATACGCAGTATTTT. It translates to CASSQDGLSTDTQYF.

Notes on this clonotype: A read error may account for a junction end that differs from germline. This sequence joins TRBV9 and TRBJ2-1; perhaps D is TRBD1 or TRBD2 (5 bases each). This CDR3 comprises 15 residues. CDR1 SGDLS and CDR2 YYNGEE come from the germline V gene. CDR3 region: CAGSVRGDSYNEQFF. In DNA form, the CDR3 reads TGTGCCGGCAGCGTTAGGGGAGACTCCTACAATGAGCAGTTCTTC.

This clonotype was counted a few times. The chain uses TRBV20-1 and TRBJ2-5, with 8 bases aligning to TRBD2. CDR3 length equals 15 residues. Germline V gene lookup returns CDR1 DFQATT and CDR2 SNEGSKA (reference sequence). V lost 5 bases to trimming and J lost 4 bases; unmatched junction nucleotides: 12. CDR3 region: CSAPSWRGVGETQYF. As DNA, the CDR3 is TGCAGTGCTCCCTCCTGGCGGGGGGTGGGAGAGACCCAGTACTTC.

The chain combines TRBV28 with TRBJ2-1; 9 nucleotides line up with TRBD1. The CDR3 has 16 amino acids. Germline trimming cut 10 bases from V and 7 bases from J; bases unmatched to any gene: 17. Per the germline V gene, CDR1 is MDHEN and CDR2 is SYDVKM. CDR3 coding DNA: TGTGCCACCGAGGGTTCCGGGACAGGGAGGGGGAATGAGCAGTTCTTC. The encoded protein is CATEGSGTGRGNEQFF.

V is TRBV7-3 and J is TRBJ1-6, with D possibly TRBD1 on 5 matching bases. This CDR3 is 15 amino acids long. Trimming took off 1 base at V and 8 bases at J, with 12 bases between the two ends. CDR1 is SGHTA, CDR2 FQGTGA, per germline. DNA for the CDR3: TGTGCCAGCAGCTTAATCGGGGCGAAGGATTCACCCCTCCACTTT. Amino acid sequence: CASSLIGAKDSPLHF.

The chain uses TRBV4-2 and TRBJ2-3; 11 positions match TRBD2. Trimming at V came to 0 bases and at J to 2 bases, leaving 7 bases not matched to a gene. The CDR3 consists of 18 residues. Germline V gene sequence: CDR1 LGHNA, CDR2 YNFKEQ. The chain's CDR3 is CASSQESTSGAITDTQYF. CDR3 sequence (DNA): TGTGCCAGCAGCCAAGAATCGACTAGCGGGGCGATCACAGATACGCAGTATTTT.

J is TRBJ2-4 and V is TRBV7-2; 7 positions match TRBD1. The CDR3 has 15 amino acids. The J segment lost 9 bases and the V segment lost 5 bases, leaving 13 bases of the junction unmatched. Germline-derived CDR1 and CDR2 are SGHTA and FQGNSA. The CDR3 reads CASSARQGLYGIQYF. The DNA for the CDR3 is TGTGCCAGCAGCGCCAGACAGGGTTTGTACGGCATTCAGTACTTC.

The V and J genes are TRBV12-3 or TRBV12-4 and TRBJ2-1, with 14 bases aligning to TRBD2. V lost 6 bases and J lost 6; bases outside the gene matches: 4. The CDR3 is made up of 15 amino acids. Here the CDR3 DNA reads TGTGCCAGCAGGGTGACTAGCGGGGGGGCCAATGAGCAGTTCTTC. Amino acid sequence: CASRVTSGGANEQFF.

The V gene is TRBV15, the J gene TRBJ1-4; tentatively, D is TRBD1 (5 bases). The CDR3 runs 15 residues. V gave up 4 bases and J gave up 10 bases, with 19 bases separating them. CDR1 is LNHNV, CDR2 YYDKDF, per germline (reference sequence). The CDR3 spells CATSTGRGRSGKLFF. CDR3 nucleotide sequence: TGTGCCACCAGCACGGGACGGGGCAGGTCTGGAAAACTGTTTTTT.

This rearrangement joins TRBV4-2 to TRBJ2-3, with D possibly TRBD2 on 5 matching bases. The CDR3 loop spans 19 amino acids. Trimming removed 3 bases at V and 0 bases at J, with 22 bases between. Germline V gives CDR1 LGHNA, CDR2 YNFKEQ. CDR3 nucleotide sequence: TGTGCCAGCAGCCAGGAGAGGGTCCTGGCGGAGGCTAGCACAGATACGCAGTATTTT. The encoded protein is CASSQERVLAEASTDTQYF.

The CDR3 region is CASSQEGDAEGYGYTF. The CDR3 DNA sequence: TGCGCCAGCAGCCAAGAGGGGGACGCCGAAGGCTATGGCTACACCTTC. The J gene is TRBJ1-2, the V gene TRBV4-1; a possible D gene is TRBD1 (5 bases). V lost 0 bases, J lost 4 bases, and 15 bases lay in between. CDR1 is MGHRA, CDR2 YSYEKL, per germline. The CDR3 has 16 amino acids.

This clonotype was counted between two and nine times. V gene TRBV4-3 combines with J gene TRBJ2-1, with 8 bases aligning to TRBD1. Germline loops: CDR1 LGHNA, CDR2 YSLEER. The CDR3 length is 15 residues. Losses at the gene ends were 1 base for V and 8 bases for J; bases not matched to a gene: 7. The CDR3 protein is CASSQAPQGADEQFF. In DNA form, the CDR3 reads TGCGCCAGCAGCCAAGCACCCCAGGGGGCGGATGAGCAGTTCTTC.

The V call is TRBV11-2, the J call TRBJ2-1, with 9 bases aligning to TRBD2. This CDR3 contains 15 residues. Trimming cost V 3 bases and J 4 bases; bases outside gene matches: 4. CDR1 SGHAT and CDR2 FQNNGV come from the germline V gene. The CDR3 is CASSFSSGGYNEQFF. The CDR3 bases are TGTGCCAGCAGCTTTAGTAGCGGGGGTTACAATGAGCAGTTCTTC.

V gene TRBV4-3 combines with J gene TRBJ2-4; tentatively, D is TRBD1 (6 bases). V was trimmed by 0 bases and J by 15 bases, leaving 21 bases between them. The CDR3 consists of 15 residues. Germline V lookup: CDR1 LGHNA, CDR2 YSLEER. CDR3 sequence (DNA): TGCGCCAGCAGCCAAGACAGGGGAAGGAGCGACGAGCGGTACTTC. Translated, it gives CASSQDRGRSDERYF.

The chain couples TRBV20-1 to TRBJ2-7, with TRBD2 identical over 7 bases. Germline V lookup: CDR1 DFQATT, CDR2 SNEGSKA (reference sequence). Losses at the gene ends were 7 bases for V and 3 bases for J; bases not matched to a gene: 12. The CDR3 loop spans 14 amino acids. The CDR3 DNA reads TGCAGTGTTAAGAGGGCAGCGGGGAGCTACGAGCAGTACTTC. It encodes CSVKRAAGSYEQYF.

The chain recombines TRBV4-1 with TRBJ2-4, with D perhaps being TRBD1 or TRBD2 (5 bases each). The CDR3 length is 16 residues. Germline lookup yields CDR1 MGHRA and CDR2 YSYEKL. V dropped 2 bases and J dropped 3 bases, with 14 bases sitting between them. The CDR3, as DNA: TGCGCCAGCAGCCAAAGGGGCAGGGACGGCAAAAACATTCAGTACTTC. This sequence encodes CASSQRGRDGKNIQYF.

The chain couples TRBV9 to TRBJ2-3; tentatively, D is TRBD1 (5 bases). The CDR3 runs to 13 residues. V was trimmed by 4 bases and J by 6 bases, leaving 12 bases between them. In germline, CDR1 is SGDLS, CDR2 YYNGEE. CDR3 in amino acids: CASSYWSGDTQYF. As DNA, the CDR3 is TGTGCCAGCAGCTATTGGTCAGGGGATACGCAGTATTTT.

This chain links TRBV12-3 or TRBV12-4 with TRBJ2-1; 12 nucleotides align to TRBD1. J lost 8 bases, V lost 4 bases, and 6 bases had no gene match. The CDR3 consists of 15 residues. As DNA, the CDR3 is TGTGCCAGCAGTTCCATCGGGACAGGGGGCTATGAGCAGTTCTTC. Translating it yields CASSSIGTGGYEQFF.